A single sample is the source of the 19 T cell receptor beta chains below, sequenced in a study of graft-versus-host responses after intestinal transplantation. TCRdb keeps only in-frame clones here, not all; method: immunoSEQ multiplex PCR. Of around 130,000 clones listed, approximately 94% were seen once; the top ten hold over 0.15%. These TCRs' antigens remain unknown. The specimen was unstimulated CD4+ T cells sorted from spleen or lymph node cells, collected before intestinal transplant. Receptors originate from a human donor who received an intestinal transplant.

The chain joins TRBV6-6 to TRBJ2-7, with D possibly called TRBD1 or TRBD2 (5 bases each). Looked up from germline, CDR1 is MNHNY and CDR2 is SVGAGI (reference sequence). The CDR3 totals 13 residues. Trimming stripped 8 bases from V and 0 bases from J, with 11 bases between. CDR3 amino acids: CASGDGHSYEQYF. In nucleotides, the CDR3 is TGTGCCAGCGGGGACGGACACTCCTACGAGCAGTACTTC.

The chain couples TRBV21-1 to TRBJ1-5; TRBD1, the D gene given by the table, was not confirmed from the DNA. TRBV21-1 is listed as a pseudogene. This CDR3 spans 14 amino acids. The CDR3 coding sequence is TGTGCCAGCAGCACTATCAGGGGTAGGCAGCCCCAGCATTTT. It codes for CASSTIRGRQPQHF.

The genes are TRBV19 and TRBJ1-1; 9 bases are a match to TRBD1. The V segment lost 6 bases and the J segment 3 bases; nucleotides outside the gene matches: 2. Germline V gives CDR1 LNHDA, CDR2 SQIVND (reference sequence). This CDR3 has 13 residues. The chain's CDR3 is CASRGTGYTEAFF. CDR3 nucleotides: TGTGCCAGTAGGGGGACAGGGTACACTGAAGCTTTCTTT.

CDR3 in DNA: TGTGCCAGCAGCGGCCAGGGGGTTGCCTACAATGAGCAGTTCTTC. It yields the protein CASSGQGVAYNEQFF. The chain recombines TRBV2 with TRBJ2-1; 7 bases fit TRBD1. With V trimmed by 6 bases and J by 2 bases, 7 bases remained unmatched. This CDR3 is 15 amino acids long. Germline CDR1 reads SNHLY; CDR2 reads FYNNEI.

Here the CDR3 reads CASADPPGQGGSPLHF. In DNA form, the CDR3 reads TGTGCTAGTGCCGATCCCCCGGGACAGGGAGGATCACCCCTCCACTTT. The genes are TRBV12-5 and TRBJ1-6, with 9 positions matching TRBD1. J gave up 10 bases and V 7 bases, and 14 bases lay outside the gene matches. The CDR3 runs to 16 residues. Germline CDR1 is LGHNT and CDR2 is FRNRAP.

J is TRBJ1-1 and V is TRBV5-4; D remains unclear. Germline lookup yields CDR1 SGHNT and CDR2 YYREEE (reference sequence). The CDR3 runs to 14 residues. Trimming shortened V by 0 bases and J by 1 base, and 7 bases separated the two germline ends. The CDR3 sequence: CASSLARENTEAFF. CDR3 nucleotides: TGTGCCAGCAGCTTGGCGAGGGAGAACACTGAAGCTTTCTTT.

The chain carries TRBV7-9 and TRBJ2-4; 10 bases agree with TRBD2. V gave up 1 base and J gave up 0 bases; unmatched junction bases: 6. CDR3 length: 18 amino acids. Germline CDR1 reads SEHNR; CDR2 reads FQNEAQ (reference sequence). The CDR3 DNA follows: TGTGCCAGCAGCTTAGGTAGCGGGGGGCGAATAGCCAAAAACATTCAGTACTTC. Its protein is CASSLGSGGRIAKNIQYF.

The J gene is TRBJ2-7, the V gene TRBV5-4; 9 bases are shared with TRBD2. Per germline, CDR1 SGHNT and CDR2 YYREEE (reference sequence). The CDR3 runs to 15 residues. Unmatched junction bases numbered 2, after V lost 0 bases and J lost 1 base. CDR3 sequence (DNA): TGTGCCAGCAGCTTGGAAGCGGGGGGATCCTACGAGCAGTACTTC. Protein: CASSLEAGGSYEQYF.

The rearrangement uses TRBV5-6 and TRBJ1-6, with D perhaps matching TRBD1 (5 bases). The CDR3 sequence is 14 residues long. Germline V gene sequence: CDR1 SGHDT, CDR2 YYEEEE. Trimming removed 1 base from V and 7 bases from J, with 9 bases in between. The CDR3 coding sequence is TGTGCCAGCAGCTTGAGGGGAGGGAATTCACCCCTCCACTTT. It encodes CASSLRGGNSPLHF. Looking up the rest from reference TRBV5-6 and TRBJ1-6 gives the full variable domain: DAGVTQSPTHLIKTRGQQVTLRCSPKSGHDTVSWYQQALGQGPQFIFQYYEEEERQRGNFPDRFSGHQFPNYSSELNVNALLLGDSALYLCASSLRGGNSPLHFGNGTRLTVT.

The chain recombines TRBV7-9 with TRBJ1-1; 7 positions agree with TRBD1. The ends lost 5 bases at V and 0 bases at J; junction bases unmatched: 12. The CDR3 is 17 amino acids. Germline V gives CDR1 SEHNR, CDR2 FQNEAQ (reference sequence). CDR3 loop: CASSPRQGGNMNTEAFF. CDR3 nucleotides: TGTGCCAGCAGCCCCAGACAGGGAGGGAACATGAACACTGAAGCTTTCTTT.

V and J are TRBV6-1 and TRBJ1-5, with D tentatively TRBD1 (6 bases). V lost 4 bases, J lost 0 bases, and 13 bases lay in between. The CDR3 has 16 amino acids. In germline, CDR1 is MNHNS, CDR2 SASEGT. The CDR3 DNA is TGTGCCAGCAGTGCTCCGGGGGGCTATAGCAATCAGCCCCAGCATTTT. Translation: CASSAPGGYSNQPQHF.

The gene calls are TRBV19 and TRBJ1-1; the D is unclear. V lost 5 bases and J lost 2, with 9 bases in between. The CDR3 loop spans 13 amino acids. Germline V CDR1 and CDR2: LNHDA, SQIVND (reference sequence). This CDR3 is CASSSGPNTEAFF. CDR3 bases: TGTGCCAGTAGTTCCGGGCCTAACACTGAAGCTTTCTTT.

Comments on this clone: This same CDR3 is encoded by further DNA sequences in the sample. The V and J genes are TRBV5-6 and TRBJ2-5; D is ambiguous. Trimming stripped 0 bases from V and 5 bases from J, with 2 bases between. Germline CDR1 and CDR2: SGHDT and YYEEEE. This CDR3 region has 11 residues. Written as DNA, the CDR3 is TGTGCCAGCAGCTTGGAGGAGACCCAGTACTTC. This gives the protein CASSLEETQYF.

DNA for the CDR3: TGTGCCAGCAGCGTGGGTGGGCGCACAGATACGCAGTATTTT. Amino acids: CASSVGGRTDTQYF. This chain connects TRBV9 to TRBJ2-3; no firm D call. This CDR3 region has 14 residues. The germline gives CDR1 SGDLS, CDR2 YYNGEE. Trimming cost V 2 bases and J 1 base, with 8 bases left between them.

This chain joins TRBV7-9 and TRBJ2-3; 7 nucleotides agree with TRBD1. CDR3 length: 14 residues. Germline V gene lookup returns CDR1 SEHNR and CDR2 FQNEAQ (reference sequence). The ends lost 5 bases at V and 2 bases at J; junction bases unmatched: 4. The DNA for the CDR3 is TGTGCCAGCAGCAGCGGACAGGTCACAGATACGCAGTATTTT. Its protein is CASSSGQVTDTQYF.

CDR3 protein: CASSVGDRGGTEAFF. The DNA of the CDR3 is TGTGCCAGCAGCGTAGGGGACAGGGGAGGGACTGAAGCTTTCTTT. The chain has TRBV9 and TRBJ1-1, with TRBD1 identical over 10 bases. With 0 bases clipped from V and 5 bases from J, the junction kept 4 bases outside the gene matches. The germline V gene encodes CDR1 SGDLS and CDR2 YYNGEE. CDR3 length equals 15 residues.

This chain connects TRBV7-7 to TRBJ2-7; the match to TRBD1 covers 8 bases. The CDR3 runs 15 residues. After removal of 5 bases from V and 3 bases from J, the junction contained 9 bases not matched to a gene. Germline CDR1 and CDR2: SSHAT and FNYEAQ (reference sequence). CDR3 protein: CASSPRPGQDYEQYF. CDR3 in DNA: TGTGCCAGCAGCCCTCGTCCGGGACAGGACTACGAGCAGTACTTC.

Written as DNA, the CDR3 is TGTGCCAGCAGCCTAGCGGACCGCACAGATACGCAGTATTTT. It codes for CASSLADRTDTQYF. This chain connects TRBV6-5 to TRBJ2-3, with 7 positions matching TRBD2. CDR1 and CDR2 from the germline V gene are MNHEY and SVGAGI. The junction had 4 bases not matched to a gene; V was cut back by 6 bases and J by 1 base. This CDR3 has 14 residues.

Notes on this clone: Other nucleotide sequences from this sample produce the same CDR3. The V call is TRBV14, the J call TRBJ2-7; unclear D gene. Trimming pared 3 bases from V and 4 bases from J, leaving 7 bases between. CDR3 length: 12 residues. Germline V gene lookup returns CDR1 SGHDN and CDR2 FVKESK. The CDR3 nucleotides read TGTGCCAGCAGCCAGAGTTTATACGAGCAGTACTTC. It is translated as CASSQSLYEQYF.